Listed below are T cell receptor beta chains from one sample, sequenced in a study of T-cell memory formation after mild COVID-19. TCRdb re-called the 5' RACE reads with MiXCR, one entry per CDR3 protein. The sample yields approximately 250,000 distinct CDR3 sequences, 15% to 19% seen once. Sequenced input: PBMCs or a T cell subset sorted from them (not recorded which). These receptors originate from an adult woman who had mild COVID-19 (a few samples of this study predate the infection). Cell type and time point are not known. The CDR3 runs from the conserved cysteine through the conserved F or W. The D gene is left open where the match is weak. Clone size is given for some rows only: seen once, a few or many times, or a class if the clone is expanded.

V gene	J gene	D gene	clone size	CDR3 DNA	CDR3 protein
TRBV12-3/TRBV12-4	TRBJ2-3	NA	few	TGTGCCAGCAGCCCACGACGGAGCACAGATACGCAGTATTTT	CASSPRRSTDTQYF
TRBV5-6	TRBJ2-3	TRBD2	once	TGTGCCAGCAGCTTGACGTCTAGCGGGCGGACAGATACGCAGTATTTT	CASSLTSSGRTDTQYF
TRBV5-4	TRBJ2-3	NA	NA	TGTGCCAGCAGCTTGGGACAGCTCTCAGATACGCAGTATTTT	CASSLGQLSDTQYF
TRBV27	TRBJ2-7	NA	few	TGTGCCAGCCATCCCGACAGGTCTACCTACGAGCAGTACTTC	CASHPDRSTYEQYF
TRBV5-5	TRBJ2-6	NA	few	TGTGCCACCAGAAAGGGGGGGCCCTCTGGGGCCAACGTCCTGACTTTC	CATRKGGPSGANVLTF
TRBV5-6	TRBJ1-2	NA	few	TGTGCCAGCAGCTCGGGGGTGGATGGCTACACCTTC	CASSSGVDGYTF
TRBV7-2	TRBJ2-1	TRBD2	many	TGTGCCAGCAGCCGTCGGGCGGGAGGGCCTCCTGAGCAGTTCTTC	CASSRRAGGPPEQFF
TRBV4-2	TRBJ1-4	NA	few	TGTGCCAGCAGCGAGGGCGGACATAATGAAAAACTGTTTTTT	CASSEGGHNEKLFF
TRBV5-1	TRBJ1-1	NA	NA	TGCGCCAGCAGCTTGATGGCAGGGGAGGCTGAAGCTTTCTTT	CASSLMAGEAEAFF
TRBV7-9	TRBJ1-3	NA	NA	TGTGCCAGCAGCGAAGCAGGGGTCTCTGGAAACACCATATATTTT	CASSEAGVSGNTIYF
TRBV12-3/TRBV12-4	TRBJ2-5	NA	NA	TGTGCCAGCAAGGTCGGGCAGCAAGAGACCCAGTACTTC	CASKVGQQETQYF
TRBV7-2	TRBJ2-5	TRBD2	NA	TGTGCCAGCAGCTCGGGACTAGCGGGGGGGCAAGAGACCCAGTACTTC	CASSSGLAGGQETQYF
TRBV10-3	TRBJ2-7	NA	NA	TGTGCCATCAGTGACACCTACGAGCAGTACTTC	CAISDTYEQYF
TRBV7-8	TRBJ2-1	TRBD1	NA	TGTGCCAGCAGCTTAGGGACAGGGGGCATCGGGTATGAGCAGTTCTTC	CASSLGTGGIGYEQFF